The rows below give T cell receptor beta chains drawn from one sample of a study of T cell responses to AZD1222 COVID-19 vaccine. TCRdb's copy holds only in-frame clones and misses some; the assay was immunoSEQ multiplex PCR. Of some 45,000 clones detected, 90% appear once; the ten largest clones hold approximately 37%. The sequencing used peripheral blood, collected 28 days after the second AZD1222 dose. The source of these receptors is an adult who received the AZD1222 COVID-19 vaccine. The CDR3 runs from the conserved cysteine through the conserved F or W. The order of the fields is V gene, clone size, J gene, D gene, CDR3 DNA, CDR3 protein. D genes are given only for firm matches. A clone size is listed for some rows: how often the clone was seen (once, few, many), or a class if it is expanded.

>TRBV6-5|-|TRBJ2-3|TRBD2
TGTGCCACCTCACTAGCGGGGGGACCAGATACGCAGTATTTT
CATSLAGGPDTQYF
>TRBV4-2|-|TRBJ2-1|TRBD2
TGTGCCAGCAGCCAGGATACTAGCGATGAGCAGTTCTTC
CASSQDTSDEQFF
>TRBV6-5|-|TRBJ1-5|-
TGTGCCAGCAGAATTTATAATAGCAATCAGCCCCAGCATTTT
CASRIYNSNQPQHF
>TRBV21-1|-|TRBJ1-1|-
TGTGCCAGCAGCAAAGTAGCCGGGGTGGGTGACACTGAAGCTTTCTTT
CASSKVAGVGDTEAFF
>TRBV25-1|-|TRBJ1-2|-
TGTGCCAGCAGTGACGGTTATGGCTACACCTTC
CASSDGYGYTF
>TRBV4-2|-|TRBJ2-5|TRBD1
TGTGCCAGCAGTCTAGACAGGGGAACAGAGACCCAGTACTTC
CASSLDRGTETQYF
>TRBV5-1|once|TRBJ1-2|-
TGCGCCAGCAGCTTGGATGGGGGGTTACTGGGCTACACCTTC
CASSLDGGLLGYTF
>TRBV30|few|TRBJ1-6|TRBD1
TGTGCCTGGAGAGGACAGGGTTATAATTCACCCCTCCACTTT
CAWRGQGYNSPLHF
>TRBV5-1|-|TRBJ1-2|-
TGCGCCAGCAGCCCGGAATCGGACTATGGCTACACCTTC
CASSPESDYGYTF
>TRBV11-2|-|TRBJ2-5|-
TGTGCCAGCAGCCTCTACGGCCCCCAAGAGACCCAGTACTTC
CASSLYGPQETQYF
>TRBV11-2|-|TRBJ1-1|TRBD1
TGTGCCAGCAGCTTAGTCCGGGGGACAGCGCGCCGCGCTTTCTTT
CASSLVRGTARRAFF
>TRBV5-6|-|TRBJ2-2|-
TGTGCCAGCAGCATACAGGCCACCGGGGAGCTGTTTTTT
CASSIQATGELFF
>TRBV6-5|-|TRBJ1-4|TRBD1
TGTGCCAGCAGCCAAACAGGGGTCGCTAATGAAAAACTGTTTTTT
CASSQTGVANEKLFF
>TRBV5-1|-|TRBJ2-1|TRBD2
TGCGCCAGCAGGGGGACTAGCGAAAACAATGAGCAGTTCTTC
CASRGTSENNEQFF
>TRBV7-2|-|TRBJ2-3|TRBD2
TGTGCCAGCAGCTCGGGACTAGCGGGGAGCACAGATACGCAGTATTTT
CASSSGLAGSTDTQYF
>TRBV6-5|-|TRBJ1-5|-
TGTGCCAGCACCGATGGGAGGGGTGATCAGCCCCAGCATTTT
CASTDGRGDQPQHF
>TRBV6-2/TRBV6-3|-|TRBJ2-1|TRBD2
TGTGCCAGCAGCCCCACTAGCGGGGGGGCCACTGAGCAGTTCTTC
CASSPTSGGATEQFF
>TRBV18|-|TRBJ2-7|-
TGTGCCAGCTCACCCCGGGACAACGAGCAGTACTTC
CASSPRDNEQYF
>TRBV5-6|-|TRBJ2-2|TRBD2
TGTGCCAGCAGCTTGGCGCTAGCGGGGAACACCGGGGAGCTGTTTTTT
CASSLALAGNTGELFF
>TRBV5-6|-|TRBJ1-1|-
TGTGCCAGCAGCTTGGCGGGGTACGGCACTGAAGCTTTCTTT
CASSLAGYGTEAFF
>TRBV6-2/TRBV6-3|-|TRBJ1-1|-
TGTGCCAGCAGTTACCCCCCAGTGAACACTGAAGCTTTCTTT
CASSYPPVNTEAFF
>TRBV5-6|-|TRBJ2-5|-
TGTGCCAGCAGCGACGGCAGGCTAGCAGCGTACCAAGAGACCCAGTACTTC
CASSDGRLAAYQETQYF
>TRBV9|-|TRBJ1-6|-
TGTGCCAGCAGCGCCCGAGGAGGCAGCCAAACCGATAATTCACCCCTCCACTTT
CASSARGGSQTDNSPLHF
>TRBV19|once|TRBJ1-3|TRBD1
TGTGCCAGTAGTATAGGACAGGGTTTCTCTGGAAACACCATATATTTT
CASSIGQGFSGNTIYF
>TRBV5-1|-|TRBJ1-1|-
TGCGCCAGCAGCCCGGAGACAGCGATACAAGGCACTGAAGCTTTCTTT
CASSPETAIQGTEAFF
>TRBV3-1/TRBV3-2|-|TRBJ1-2|-
TGTGCCAGCAGGGCCCCCTATGGCTACACCTTC
CASRAPYGYTF
>TRBV6-5|-|TRBJ2-1|TRBD1
TGTGCCAGCAGTTTACCGGGACAGGGAGGTGAGCAGTTCTTC
CASSLPGQGGEQFF
>TRBV9|-|TRBJ2-3|-
TGTGCCAGCAGCGTTCAGGGGTTTGGCGCAGATACGCAGTATTTT
CASSVQGFGADTQYF
>TRBV7-9|-|TRBJ2-1|TRBD2
TGTGCCAGCAGCGAAGCGGGGACCACCTACAATGAGCAGTTCTTC
CASSEAGTTYNEQFF
>TRBV14|-|TRBJ2-5|TRBD2
TGTGCCAGCAGCCAAGAACGCGGGGGGGCCTTCCAGACCCAGTACTTC
CASSQERGGAFQTQYF
>TRBV3-1/TRBV3-2|-|TRBJ1-1|TRBD1
TGTGCCAGCAGCCCCGACAGGGGGAACACTGAAGCTTTCTTT
CASSPDRGNTEAFF
>TRBV19|-|TRBJ1-5|TRBD1
TGTGCCAGTAGTACGACAGGGGGCTCGCAGCCCCAGCATTTT
CASSTTGGSQPQHF
>TRBV29-1|-|TRBJ1-3|-
TGCAGCGTTGAACCCAGGCACTCTGGAAACACCATATATTTT
CSVEPRHSGNTIYF
>TRBV27|-|TRBJ2-1|TRBD1
TGTGCCAGCAGTTCGGGACAGGTGTTGTACAATGAGCAGTTCTTC
CASSSGQVLYNEQFF
>TRBV12-3/TRBV12-4|-|TRBJ2-1|-
TGTGCCAGCCTAAGGGCCTACAATGAGCAGTTCTTC
CASLRAYNEQFF
>TRBV4-3|once|TRBJ1-2|-
TGCGCCAGCAGCCAAGATGGGCGGGGTCCGGACTATGGCTACACCTTC
CASSQDGRGPDYGYTF
>TRBV5-1|-|TRBJ2-7|-
TGCGCCAGCAGCTTGGATCTCGACGAGCAGTACTTC
CASSLDLDEQYF
>TRBV11-3|-|TRBJ2-2|TRBD2
TGTGCCAGCAGTCCTAGCGGGGGAGTGGCCGGGGAGCTGTTTTTT
CASSPSGGVAGELFF
>TRBV14|-|TRBJ1-2|-
TGTGCCAGCAGTCAAGATTACTATGGCTACACCTTC
CASSQDYYGYTF
>TRBV5-1|-|TRBJ2-3|-
TGCGCCAGCAGCTTAGAGGGGGATACGCAGTATTTT
CASSLEGDTQYF
>TRBV12-3/TRBV12-4|-|TRBJ2-7|-
TGTGCCAGCAGCTACCTGTGGAGCGAGCAGTACTTC
CASSYLWSEQYF
>TRBV5-4|few|TRBJ2-2|-
TGTGCCAGCAGCCCAGGGGCCGGGGGCACCGGGGAGCTGTTTTTT
CASSPGAGGTGELFF
>TRBV27|few|TRBJ2-5|TRBD1
TGTGCCAGCAGTCGACTCCCAGGGGGGACCCAGTACTTC
CASSRLPGGTQYF
>TRBV6-2/TRBV6-3|-|TRBJ2-4|-
TGTGCCAGCAGTTCCAGGCCCCTCGGGCCTGCCAAAAACATTCAGTACTTC
CASSSRPLGPAKNIQYF
>TRBV19|-|TRBJ1-4|-
TGTGCCAGTATCGAGCGGGAAAAACTGTTTTTT
CASIEREKLFF
>TRBV6-5|-|TRBJ1-2|-
TGTGCCAGCAGTTACCTGACCCGGAGATTTGATGGCTACACCTTC
CASSYLTRRFDGYTF
>TRBV9|-|TRBJ1-2|TRBD1
TGTGCCAGCAGCCCCTCGGACAGGAACTATGGCTACACCTTC
CASSPSDRNYGYTF
>TRBV7-2|-|TRBJ2-7|-
TGTGCCAGCAGCCGTCGGGGCAGCCCCTACGAGCAGTACTTC
CASSRRGSPYEQYF